The clone carrying this T cell receptor beta chain has just one count. The V and J ends lost 0 bases and 8 bases, in that order; junction bases with no gene match: 9. The length of the CDR3 is 16 residues. Germline loops: CDR1 MNHEY, CDR2 SVGAGI. These data belong to a study of cytomegalovirus exposure and HLA in healthy donors. Background on the study: Findings of an earlier analysis included around 100 million unique TCR beta sequences from 200 million or so T cells.

Primers included in the PCR were 60 Vbeta and 13 Jbeta primers. The assay was immunoSEQ multiplex PCR, and TCRdb's table has in-frame clones only and misses some. The sample lists almost 200,000 clones; around 81% were seen once. The receptor's source is a man aged 30 to 45 in good health and CMV-seronegative. The rearrangement uses TRBV6-5 and TRBJ2-1; 8 nucleotides align to TRBD2. Sequencing was carried out using PBMCs. The CDR3 here is CASSYSTAGGMDEQFF. The CDR3 coding sequence is TGTGCCAGCAGTTACTCGACGGCGGGAGGAATGGATGAGCAGTTCTTC.